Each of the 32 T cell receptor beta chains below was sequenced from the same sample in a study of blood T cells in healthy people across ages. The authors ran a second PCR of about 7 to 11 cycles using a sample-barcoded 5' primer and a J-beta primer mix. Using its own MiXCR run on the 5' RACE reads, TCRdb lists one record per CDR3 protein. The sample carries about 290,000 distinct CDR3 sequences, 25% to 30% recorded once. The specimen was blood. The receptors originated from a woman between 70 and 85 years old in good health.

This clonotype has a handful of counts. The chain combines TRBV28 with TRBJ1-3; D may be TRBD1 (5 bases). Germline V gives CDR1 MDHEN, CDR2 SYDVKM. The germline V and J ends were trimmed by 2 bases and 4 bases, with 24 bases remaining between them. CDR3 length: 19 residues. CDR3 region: CASSLEIGAPGAGGNTIYF. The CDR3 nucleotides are TGTGCCAGCAGTTTAGAAATAGGGGCGCCAGGTGCGGGCGGAAACACCATATATTTT.

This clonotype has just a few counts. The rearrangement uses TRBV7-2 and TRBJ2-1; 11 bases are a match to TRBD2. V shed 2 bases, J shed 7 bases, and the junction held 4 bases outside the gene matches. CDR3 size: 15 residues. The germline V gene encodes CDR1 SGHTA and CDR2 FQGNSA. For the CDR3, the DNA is TGTGCCAGCAGCTTAATAGCGGGAGGGCCGAATGAGCAGTTCTTC. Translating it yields CASSLIAGGPNEQFF.

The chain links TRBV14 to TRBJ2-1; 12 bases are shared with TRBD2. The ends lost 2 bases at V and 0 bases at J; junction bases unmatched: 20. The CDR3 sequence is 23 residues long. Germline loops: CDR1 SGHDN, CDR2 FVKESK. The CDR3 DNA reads TGTGCCAGCAGCCAACCACTACTAAGCCTAGCGGGAGGGGAAAGGAGCTCCTACAATGAGCAGTTCTTC. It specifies CASSQPLLSLAGGERSSYNEQFF.

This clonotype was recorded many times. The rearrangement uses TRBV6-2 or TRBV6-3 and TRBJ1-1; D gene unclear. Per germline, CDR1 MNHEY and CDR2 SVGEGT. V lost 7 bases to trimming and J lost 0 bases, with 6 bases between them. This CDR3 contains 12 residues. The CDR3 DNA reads TGTGCCAGCAAGTTAATGAACACTGAAGCTTTCTTT. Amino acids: CASKLMNTEAFF.

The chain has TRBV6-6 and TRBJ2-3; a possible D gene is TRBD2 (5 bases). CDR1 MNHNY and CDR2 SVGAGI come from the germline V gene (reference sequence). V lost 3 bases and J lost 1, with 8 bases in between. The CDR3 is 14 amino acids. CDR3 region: CASSYLGGTDTQYF. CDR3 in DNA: TGTGCCAGCAGTTATCTCGGGGGCACAGATACGCAGTATTTT.

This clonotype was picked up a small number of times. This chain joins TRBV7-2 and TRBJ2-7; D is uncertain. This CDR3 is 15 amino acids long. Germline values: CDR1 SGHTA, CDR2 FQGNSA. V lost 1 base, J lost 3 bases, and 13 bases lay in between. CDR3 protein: CASSLGDNYLYEQYF. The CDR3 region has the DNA TGTGCCAGCAGCTTAGGGGATAACTACCTCTACGAGCAGTACTTC.

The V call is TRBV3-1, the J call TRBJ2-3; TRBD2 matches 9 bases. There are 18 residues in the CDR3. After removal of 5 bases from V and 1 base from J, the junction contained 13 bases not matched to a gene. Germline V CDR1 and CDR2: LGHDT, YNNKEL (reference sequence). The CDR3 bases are TGTGCCAGCAGCTACTTAGGGGCGGGGGGGTCCGGCACAGATACGCAGTATTTT. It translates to CASSYLGAGGSGTDTQYF.

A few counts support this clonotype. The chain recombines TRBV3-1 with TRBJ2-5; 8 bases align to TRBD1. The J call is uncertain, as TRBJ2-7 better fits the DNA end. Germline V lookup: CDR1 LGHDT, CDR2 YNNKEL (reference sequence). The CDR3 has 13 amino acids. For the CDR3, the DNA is TGTGCCAGCAGCCAAGGGACAGGGTCCGAGCAGTACTTC. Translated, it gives CASSQGTGSEQYF.

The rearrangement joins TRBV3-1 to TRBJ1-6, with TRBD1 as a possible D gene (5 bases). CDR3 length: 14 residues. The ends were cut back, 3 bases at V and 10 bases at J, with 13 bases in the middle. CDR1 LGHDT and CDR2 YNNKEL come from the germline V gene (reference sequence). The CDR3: CASSHDSESSPLHF. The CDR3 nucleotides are TGTGCCAGCAGCCACGACAGCGAGTCCTCACCCCTCCACTTT.

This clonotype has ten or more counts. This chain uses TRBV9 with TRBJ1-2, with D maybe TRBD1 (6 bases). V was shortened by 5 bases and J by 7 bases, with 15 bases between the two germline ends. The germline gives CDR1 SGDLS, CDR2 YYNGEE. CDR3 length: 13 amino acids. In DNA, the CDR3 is TGTGCCAGCAGAACAGAGGGGGTACCTGGCTACACCTTC. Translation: CASRTEGVPGYTF.

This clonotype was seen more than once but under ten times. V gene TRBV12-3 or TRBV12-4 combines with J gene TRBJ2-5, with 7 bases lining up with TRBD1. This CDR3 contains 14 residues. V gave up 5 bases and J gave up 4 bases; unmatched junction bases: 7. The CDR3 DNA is TGTGCCAGCAGTGCGACAGGGTCCGGAGAGACCCAGTACTTC. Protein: CASSATGSGETQYF.

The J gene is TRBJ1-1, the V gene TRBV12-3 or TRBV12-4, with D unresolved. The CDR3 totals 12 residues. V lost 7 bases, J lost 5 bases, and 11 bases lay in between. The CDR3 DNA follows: TGTGCCAGCACCCCGATTGGGACTGAAGCTTTCTTT. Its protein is CASTPIGTEAFF.

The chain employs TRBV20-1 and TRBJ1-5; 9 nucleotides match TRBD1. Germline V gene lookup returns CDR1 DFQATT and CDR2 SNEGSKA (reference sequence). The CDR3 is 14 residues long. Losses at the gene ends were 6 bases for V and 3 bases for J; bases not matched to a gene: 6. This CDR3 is CSAIQGAVNQPQHF. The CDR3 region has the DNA TGCAGTGCCATACAGGGGGCGGTCAATCAGCCCCAGCATTTT.

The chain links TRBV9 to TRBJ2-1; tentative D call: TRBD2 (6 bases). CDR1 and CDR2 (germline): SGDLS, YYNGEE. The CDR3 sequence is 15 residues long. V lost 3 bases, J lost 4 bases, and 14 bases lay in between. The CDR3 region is CASSARDSGYNEQFF. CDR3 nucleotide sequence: TGTGCCAGCAGCGCCCGGGACTCAGGATACAATGAGCAGTTCTTC.

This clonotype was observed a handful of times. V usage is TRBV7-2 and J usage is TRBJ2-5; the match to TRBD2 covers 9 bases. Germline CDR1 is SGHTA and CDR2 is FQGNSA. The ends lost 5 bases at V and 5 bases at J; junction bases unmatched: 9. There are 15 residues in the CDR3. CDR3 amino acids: CASSRTSAGPETQYF. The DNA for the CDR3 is TGTGCCAGCAGCAGGACTAGCGCGGGACCCGAGACCCAGTACTTC.

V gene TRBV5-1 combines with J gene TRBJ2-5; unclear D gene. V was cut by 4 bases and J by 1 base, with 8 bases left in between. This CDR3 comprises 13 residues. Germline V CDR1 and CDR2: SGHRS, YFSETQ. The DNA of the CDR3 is TGCGCCAGCAGCCCGGACCCCCAAGAGACCCAGTACTTC. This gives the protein CASSPDPQETQYF.

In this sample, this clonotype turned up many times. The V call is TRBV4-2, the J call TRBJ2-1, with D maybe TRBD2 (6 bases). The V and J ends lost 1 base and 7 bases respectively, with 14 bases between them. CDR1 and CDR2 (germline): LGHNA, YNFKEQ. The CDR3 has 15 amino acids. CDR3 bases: TGTGCCAGCAGCCAAGGGGTCGGGAGCACGAATGAGCAGTTCTTC. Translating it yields CASSQGVGSTNEQFF.

CDR3 DNA: TGCGCCAGCATACCGGACTTCGGGACTAGCGGAACTTACGAGCAGTACTTC. Translated, it gives CASIPDFGTSGTYEQYF. The chain has TRBV5-1 and TRBJ2-5; 11 bases align to TRBD2. With the DNA end fitting TRBJ2-7 better, the J assignment may be wrong. This CDR3 region has 17 residues. Looked up from germline, CDR1 is SGHRS and CDR2 is YFSETQ.

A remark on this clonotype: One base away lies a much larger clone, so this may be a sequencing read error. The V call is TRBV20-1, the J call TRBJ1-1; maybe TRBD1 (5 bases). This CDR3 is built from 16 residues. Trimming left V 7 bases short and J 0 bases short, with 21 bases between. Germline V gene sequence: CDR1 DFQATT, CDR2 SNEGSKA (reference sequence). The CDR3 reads CSVSSLSRGMNTEAFF. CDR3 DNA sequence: TGCAGTGTTAGTTCTTTATCTCGGGGGATGAACACTGAAGCTTTCTTT.

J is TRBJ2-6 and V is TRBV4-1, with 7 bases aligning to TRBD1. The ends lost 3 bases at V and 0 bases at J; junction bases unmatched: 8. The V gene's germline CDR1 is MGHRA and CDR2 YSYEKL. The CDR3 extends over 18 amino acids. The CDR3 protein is CASSQTGSRFSGANVLTF. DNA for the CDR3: TGCGCCAGCAGCCAGACAGGGAGTAGGTTCTCTGGGGCCAACGTCCTGACTTTC.

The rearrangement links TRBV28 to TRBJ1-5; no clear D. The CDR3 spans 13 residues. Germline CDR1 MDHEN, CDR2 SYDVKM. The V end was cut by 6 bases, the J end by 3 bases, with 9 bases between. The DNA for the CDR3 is TGTGCCAGCAGGATCCAGTACAATCAGCCCCAGCATTTT. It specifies CASRIQYNQPQHF.

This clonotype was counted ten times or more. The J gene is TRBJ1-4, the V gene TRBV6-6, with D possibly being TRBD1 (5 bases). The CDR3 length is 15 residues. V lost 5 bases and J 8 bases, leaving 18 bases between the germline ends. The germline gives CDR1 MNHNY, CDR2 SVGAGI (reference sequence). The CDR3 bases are TGTGCCAGCAGTCGGGGGGTGGCTGAAGCGGAAAAACTGTTTTTT. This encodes CASSRGVAEAEKLFF.

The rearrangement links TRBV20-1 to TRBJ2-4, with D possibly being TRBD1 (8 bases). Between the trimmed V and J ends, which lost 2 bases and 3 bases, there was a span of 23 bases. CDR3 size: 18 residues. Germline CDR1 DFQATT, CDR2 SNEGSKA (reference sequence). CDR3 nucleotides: TGCAGTGCTAGATCAACAGGGGGGGAGGACTCGGGCAAAAACATTCAGTACTTC. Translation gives CSARSTGGEDSGKNIQYF.

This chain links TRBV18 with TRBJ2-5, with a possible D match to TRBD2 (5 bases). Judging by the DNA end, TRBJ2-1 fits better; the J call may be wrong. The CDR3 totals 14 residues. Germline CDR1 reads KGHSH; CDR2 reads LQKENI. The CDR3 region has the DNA TGTGCCAGCTCCCGGGCGGGCGTGAGCAATGAGCAGTTCTTC. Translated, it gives CASSRAGVSNEQFF.

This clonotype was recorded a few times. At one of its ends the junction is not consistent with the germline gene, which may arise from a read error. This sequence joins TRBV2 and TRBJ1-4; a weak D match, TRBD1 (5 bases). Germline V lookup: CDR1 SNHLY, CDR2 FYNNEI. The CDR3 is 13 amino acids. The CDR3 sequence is CASNRDVNEKLFF. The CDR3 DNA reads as TGTGCCAGCAACCGGGACGTCAATGAAAAGCTGTTTTTT. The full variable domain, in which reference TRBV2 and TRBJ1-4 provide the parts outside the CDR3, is EPEVTQTPSHQVTQMGQEVILRCVPISNHLYFYWYRQILGQKVEFLVSFYNNEISEKSEIFDDQFSVERPDGSNFTLKIRSTKLEDSAMYFCASNRDVNEKLFFGSGTQLSVL.

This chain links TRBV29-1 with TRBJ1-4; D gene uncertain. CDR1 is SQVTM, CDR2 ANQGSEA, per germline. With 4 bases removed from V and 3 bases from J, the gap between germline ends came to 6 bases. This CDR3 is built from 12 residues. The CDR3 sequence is CSVVGSNEKLFF. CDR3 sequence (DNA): TGCAGCGTTGTAGGGTCTAATGAAAAACTGTTTTTT.

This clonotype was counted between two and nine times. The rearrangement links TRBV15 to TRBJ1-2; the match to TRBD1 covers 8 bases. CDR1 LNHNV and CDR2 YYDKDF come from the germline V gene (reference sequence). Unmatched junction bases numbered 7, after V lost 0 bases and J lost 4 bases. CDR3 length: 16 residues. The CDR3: CATSRERTGTTYGYTF. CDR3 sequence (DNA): TGTGCCACCAGCAGAGAGAGGACAGGGACAACCTATGGCTACACCTTC. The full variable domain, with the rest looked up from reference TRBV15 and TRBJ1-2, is DAMVIQNPRYQVTQFGKPVTLSCSQTLNHNVMYWYQQKSSQAPKLLFHYYDKDFNNEADTPDNFQSRRPNTSFCFLDIRSPGLGDTAMYLCATSRERTGTTYGYTFGSGTRLTVV.

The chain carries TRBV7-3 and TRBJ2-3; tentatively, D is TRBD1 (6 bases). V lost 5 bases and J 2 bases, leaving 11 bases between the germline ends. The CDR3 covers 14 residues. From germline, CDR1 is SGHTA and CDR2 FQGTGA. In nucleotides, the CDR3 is TGTGCCAGCAGCCCGGGACACCCCACAGATACGCAGTATTTT. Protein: CASSPGHPTDTQYF. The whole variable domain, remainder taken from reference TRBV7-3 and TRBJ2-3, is GAGVSQTPSNKVTEKGKYVELRCDPISGHTALYWYRQSLGQGPEFLIYFQGTGAADDSGLPNDRFFAVRPEGSVSTLKIQRTERGDSAVYLCASSPGHPTDTQYFGPGTRLTVL.

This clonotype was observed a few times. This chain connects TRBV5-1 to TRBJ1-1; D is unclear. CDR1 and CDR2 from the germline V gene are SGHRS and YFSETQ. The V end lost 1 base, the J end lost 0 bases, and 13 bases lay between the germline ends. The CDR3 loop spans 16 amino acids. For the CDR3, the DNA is TGCGCCAGCAGCTTGATTGCTTTGGGAGTGAACACTGAAGCTTTCTTT. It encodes CASSLIALGVNTEAFF. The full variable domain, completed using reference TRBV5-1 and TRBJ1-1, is KAGVTQTPRYLIKTRGQQVTLSCSPISGHRSVSWYQQTPGQGLQFLFEYFSETQRNKGNFPGRFSGRQFSNSRSEMNVSTLELGDSALYLCASSLIALGVNTEAFFGQGTRLTVV.

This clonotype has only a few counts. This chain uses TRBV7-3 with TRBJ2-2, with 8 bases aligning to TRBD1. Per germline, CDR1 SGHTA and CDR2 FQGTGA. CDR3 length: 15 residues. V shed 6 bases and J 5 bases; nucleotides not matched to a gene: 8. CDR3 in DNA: TGTGCCAGCAGTCGTGGACAGGGTGCAACCGGGGAGCTGTTTTTT. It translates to CASSRGQGATGELFF.

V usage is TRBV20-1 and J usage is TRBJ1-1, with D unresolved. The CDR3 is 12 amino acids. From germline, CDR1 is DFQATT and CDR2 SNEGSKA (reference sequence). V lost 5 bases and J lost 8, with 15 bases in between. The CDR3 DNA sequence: TGCAGTGCTTACCAGACGTGGGGAGAAGCTTTCTTT. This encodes CSAYQTWGEAFF.

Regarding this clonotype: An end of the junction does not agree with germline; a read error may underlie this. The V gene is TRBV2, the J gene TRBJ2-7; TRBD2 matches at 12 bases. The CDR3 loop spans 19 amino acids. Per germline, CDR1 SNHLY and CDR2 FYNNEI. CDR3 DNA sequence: TGTGCCGGCAGTACTTGGAGTCGAGGGCTAGCGGGAGGGCCGCGCGAGCAGTACTTC. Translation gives CAGSTWSRGLAGGPREQYF.